Sequencing of this T cell receptor (beta chain) was carried out in a study of Ad26.COV2.S vaccination and SARS-CoV-2 variants. Study in general: Dosing was one shot or two shots 56 days apart.

The CDR3 contains 13 residues. Trimming removed 4 bases at V and 4 bases at J, with 11 bases between. Germline CDR1 reads SGHTS; CDR2 reads YDEGEE. Sample treatment: around 19 received Ad26.COV2.S at low or high dose, single or two shots; about 5 received placebo; per-sample allocation not given. Material that was analyzed had been drawn on day 63 after the first vaccine or placebo injection. Remarks on this clone: Its antigen is unidentified.

Findings of the study overall: Ad26.COV2.S recipients had broader spike-specific TCRs (P = 0.0014). Total responses of T cells may have been underestimated by the analyses of TCR breadth and depth.

Clones were sequenced by immunoSEQ multiplex PCR, and TCRdb holds only the in-frame ones, with some missing. This sample has a few hundred thousand clones, with around 90% found just once. The genes are TRBV5-8 and TRBJ2-5; weak D call: TRBD2 (5 bases). Sample: peripheral blood, taken in a trial of Ad26.COV2.S vaccine versus placebo. This sequence was found in a person between 18 and 65 years old who received the Ad26.COV2.S COVID-19 vaccine or a placebo. The CDR3 reads CASSADLGETQYF. The DNA of the CDR3 is TGTGCCAGCAGCGCGGACTTGGGAGAGACCCAGTACTTC.